This T cell receptor beta chain emerged from a study of blood T cell repertoires in COVID-19. Trimming left V 5 bases short and J 4 bases short, with 7 bases between. Germline-derived CDR1 and CDR2 are SGHAT and FQNNGV. The CDR3 extends over 12 amino acids. Sequenced by immunoSEQ multiplex PCR; TCRdb stores in-frame clones only, minus some. Of 140,000 or so clones listed, approximately 84% are singletons. Sequencing was performed on PBMCs or T cells enriched from blood (not recorded which). This chain connects TRBV11-2 to TRBJ2-3; D gene uncertain. This clonotype was sampled from a woman between 45 and 60 years old with acute COVID-19. The CDR3 coding sequence is TGTGCCAGCAGCCGCCAGGCAGATACGCAGTATTTT. Its translation is CASSRQADTQYF.